This is a list of T cell receptor beta chains from one sample in a study of immune characterization of retroperitoneal liposarcoma. TCRdb ran MiXCR on the PCR reads and lists one entry per CDR3 protein. The sample has around 20,000 distinct CDR3 sequences; 35% to 45% are singletons. The specimen sequenced was blood. The receptors were sampled from a male donor with retroperitoneal liposarcoma. Both conserved end residues are part of each CDR3. A D gene is named only where the DNA matches it firmly. Only some rows state a clone size, as once, few, many or a class for expanded clones.

size	J	V	D	CDR3	DNA
.	TRBJ1-5	TRBV11-3	.	CASSLSGGYDQPQHF	TGTGCCAGCAGCTTATCCGGGGGGTATGATCAGCCCCAGCATTTT
medium-sized	TRBJ2-3	TRBV7-2	.	CASSGGGSTDTQYF	TGTGCCAGCAGCGGAGGAGGGAGCACAGATACGCAGTATTTT
.	TRBJ2-7	TRBV6-1	TRBD1	CASRPGTERYEQYF	TGTGCCAGCCGACCCGGGACAGAGAGATACGAGCAGTACTTC
.	TRBJ2-7	TRBV4-1	.	CASSLQGSSYEQYF	TGCGCCAGCAGCCTACAGGGATCCTCCTACGAGCAGTACTTC
once	TRBJ2-1	TRBV4-1	.	CASSQDQLMNEQFF	TGTGCCAGCAGCCAAGATCAACTCATGAATGAGCAGTTCTTC
.	TRBJ2-5	TRBV12-3/TRBV12-4	TRBD1	CASKGQGAETQYF	TGTGCCAGCAAGGGACAGGGGGCAGAGACCCAGTACTTC
medium-sized	TRBJ2-1	TRBV27	.	CASGRDLRTASDDEQFF	TGTGCCAGCGGCAGGGACCTCCGGACCGCCAGTGACGATGAGCAGTTCTTC
once	TRBJ2-1	TRBV12-3/TRBV12-4	TRBD1	CASSLGTGGSNEQFF	TGTGCCAGCAGTTTAGGGACAGGTGGATCCAATGAGCAGTTCTTC
medium-sized	TRBJ2-7	TRBV6-1	TRBD2	CASSERGGGSSYEQYF	TGTGCCAGCAGCGAAAGGGGCGGGGGGAGCTCCTACGAGCAGTACTTC
.	TRBJ1-6	TRBV6-1	.	CASSQTKRGNSPLHF	TGTGCCAGCAGCCAGACTAAACGGGGTAATTCACCCCTCCACTTT